This TCR beta chain originates from a study of blood T cell repertoires in COVID-19. Study background: COVID-19 samples collected from the United States, Italy and Spain covered acute and convalescent phases. In each case, the material was cDNA or gDNA derived from T cells, B-cell-depleted T cells, or PBMCs.

The CDR3 loop spans 17 amino acids. V dropped 3 bases and J dropped 1 base, with 18 bases sitting between them. CDR1 is SGDLS and CDR2 is YYNGEE in the germline V gene. In the original analysis: Researchers report that nucleated cell counts were estimated from reference gene primer amplification. The table came from immunoSEQ multiplex PCR; TCRdb's copy has only in-frame clones and leaves some out. The V and J calls and clone size come from that table; D and trimming were worked out from the DNA. This sample has roughly 28,000 clones, with approximately 80% found just once. The material sequenced was peripheral blood. This receptor was identified in a man aged 70 or older with acute or convalescent COVID-19. The rearrangement uses TRBV9 and TRBJ2-3; possibly TRBD2 for D (6 bases). In DNA form, the CDR3 reads TGTGCCAGCAGCGCCCAGGGACTCTCACAGGGCACAGATACGCAGTATTTT. Its protein is CASSAQGLSQGTDTQYF.